This passage covers 16 T cell receptor beta chains from one sample sequenced in a study of T-cell reconstitution after alpha-beta-depleted transplantation in children. TCRbeta library preparation incorporated unique molecular identifiers. One entry per CDR3 protein results from TCRdb running MiXCR on the PCR reads. The sample includes fewer than 550,000 distinct CDR3 sequences, roughly a tenth of them seen just once. Sequencing used PBMCs, obtained before TCRalphabeta/CD19-depleted stem cell transplant. Source of these receptors: a child younger than 10 with inherited bone marrow failure, due to receive a stem cell transplant.

This clonotype was found many times. The chain links TRBV5-1 to TRBJ2-5; 9 nucleotides agree with TRBD1. J was trimmed by 2 bases and V by 8 bases; bases with no gene match: 4. The V gene's germline CDR1 is SGHRS and CDR2 YFSETQ. The CDR3 is made up of 13 amino acids. CDR3: CASHRGQQETQYF. In DNA form, the CDR3 reads TGCGCCAGTCACAGGGGGCAACAAGAGACCCAGTACTTC.

This clonotype was detected many times. The chain couples TRBV20-1 to TRBJ2-3; 11 nucleotides align to TRBD2. Germline values: CDR1 DFQATT, CDR2 SNEGSKA (reference sequence). The CDR3 covers 14 residues. V lost 3 bases to trimming and J lost 2 bases; unmatched junction nucleotides: 1. In DNA form, the CDR3 reads TGCAGTGCTAGGACTAGCGGGACCACAGATACGCAGTATTTT. It specifies CSARTSGTTDTQYF.

This clonotype was seen at least ten times. The chain employs TRBV7-9 and TRBJ1-4; D unresolved. Germline V gene lookup returns CDR1 SEHNR and CDR2 FQNEAQ (reference sequence). CDR3 length equals 14 residues. The V gene lost 5 bases and the J gene lost 6 bases, with 13 bases spanning the gap. For the CDR3, the DNA is TGTGCCAGCAGCATCGGAATGGCTGATGAAAAACTGTTTTTT. Residues: CASSIGMADEKLFF.

In its sample, this clonotype was seen many times. This sequence joins TRBV21-1 and TRBJ2-1; the table's TRBD2 call for D was not verified on the DNA. TRBV21-1 is a recognized pseudogene. The CDR3 loop spans 16 amino acids. The CDR3 protein is CASSEVSGRTYNEQFF. The CDR3 DNA reads as TGTGCCAGCAGTGAAGTTAGCGGGAGGACCTACAATGAGCAGTTCTTC.

As regards this clonotype: Given a much more abundant clone one base away, this may be a read error. The chain has TRBV18 and TRBJ2-2; TRBD2 matches 9 bases. CDR1 and CDR2 from the germline V gene are KGHSH and LQKENI. The CDR3 has 18 amino acids. CDR3 residues: CASSPQQRLAANAGELFF. The CDR3 DNA reads TGTGCCAGCTCACCTCAACAAAGACTAGCGGCGAACGCCGGGGAGCTGTTTTTT.

The gene calls are TRBV30 and TRBJ2-6; D gene ambiguous. V was trimmed by 6 bases and J by 2 bases, leaving 11 bases between them. Germline loops: CDR1 GTSNPN, CDR2 SVGIG (reference sequence). The CDR3 totals 14 residues. DNA for the CDR3: TGTGCCTGTGGGCCCCGGGCTGGGGCCAACGTCCTGACTTTC. It translates to CACGPRAGANVLTF.

The chain uses TRBV28 and TRBJ2-7; D might be TRBD1 (5 bases). This CDR3 has 11 residues. Looked up from germline, CDR1 is MDHEN and CDR2 is SYDVKM. Trimming left V 6 bases short and J 12 bases short, with 15 bases between. Here the CDR3 DNA reads TGTGCCAGCAGCCATTCGGTGGGGCGGTACTTC. It encodes CASSHSVGRYF.

The chain has TRBV4-3 and TRBJ2-1, with 7 bases identical to TRBD2. Unmatched junction bases numbered 13, after V lost 1 base and J lost 10 bases. Looked up from germline, CDR1 is LGHNA and CDR2 is YSLEER. The CDR3 loop spans 16 amino acids. This CDR3 is CASSQGLAGEGGEQFF. The CDR3 DNA reads TGCGCCAGCAGCCAAGGACTAGCCGGTGAGGGCGGGGAGCAGTTCTTC.

On this clonotype: A much larger clonotype is one base distant, so this may be a read error. V usage is TRBV7-9 and J usage is TRBJ2-3, with D uncertain. The germline V gene encodes CDR1 SEHNR and CDR2 FQNEAQ (reference sequence). V was trimmed by 5 bases and J by 0 bases, leaving 15 bases between them. This CDR3 region has 16 residues. CDR3 sequence: CASSAREWTSTDTQYF. CDR3 sequence (DNA): TGTGCCAGCAGCGCCCGTGAGTGGACCAGCACAGATACGCAGTATTTT.

This clonotype has a count of ten or more. The genes are TRBV11-2 and TRBJ2-5; TRBD2 agrees at 11 bases. This CDR3 comprises 15 residues. The junction had 4 bases not matched to a gene; V was cut back by 4 bases and J by 3 bases. Germline V gene lookup returns CDR1 SGHAT and CDR2 FQNNGV. The CDR3 DNA follows: TGTGCCAGCAGCTATTCGGGACTAGCGGAAGAGACCCAGTACTTC. This codes for CASSYSGLAEETQYF.

This clonotype was picked up many times. The genes are TRBV13 and TRBJ1-2; TRBD1 might be the D (6 bases). Trimming left V 2 bases short and J 4 bases short, with 20 bases between. The CDR3 covers 17 residues. Germline V lookup: CDR1 PRHDT, CDR2 FYEKMQ (reference sequence). Here the CDR3 reads CASSLTGAQKVGYGYTF. The CDR3 coding sequence is TGTGCCAGCAGCTTAACGGGGGCGCAGAAAGTCGGCTATGGCTACACCTTC.

Turning to this clonotype: A much larger clone differs by one base, so this may be a read error. The chain carries TRBV4-2 and TRBJ1-6; 10 nucleotides line up with TRBD1. Germline CDR1 is LGHNA and CDR2 is YNFKEQ. Trimming took 3 bases from V and 7 from J; bases not matched to a gene: 0. CDR3 size: 14 residues. In DNA, the CDR3 is TGTGCCAGCAGCCAGGGACAGGGGAATTCACCCCTCCACTTT. This encodes CASSQGQGNSPLHF.

This clonotype was seen at least ten times. The CDR3 DNA is TGTGCCAGCGGCGTGGCGGGATCGTACAATGAGCAGTTCTTC. Protein sequence: CASGVAGSYNEQFF. The chain recombines TRBV5-5 with TRBJ2-1; maybe TRBD2 (6 bases). Between the trimmed V and J ends, which lost 7 bases and 4 bases, there was a span of 15 bases. Germline CDR1 and CDR2: SGHKS and YYEKEE (reference sequence). The CDR3 totals 14 residues.

This clonotype was seen many times. The rearrangement uses TRBV3-1 and TRBJ1-5; 7 nucleotides align to TRBD1. Germline-derived CDR1 and CDR2 are LGHDT and YNNKEL (reference sequence). The trim removed 1 base at V and 4 bases at J, leaving 4 bases unmatched. The CDR3 loop spans 15 amino acids. The CDR3 spells CASSQGSRGNQPQHF. The CDR3 DNA sequence: TGTGCCAGCAGCCAAGGTTCCAGGGGGAATCAGCCCCAGCATTTT.

The V and J genes are TRBV19 and TRBJ2-2, with 7 positions matching TRBD2. In germline, CDR1 is LNHDA, CDR2 SQIVND (reference sequence). V lost 5 bases to trimming and J lost 4 bases; unmatched junction nucleotides: 10. The CDR3 is made up of 16 amino acids. This CDR3 is CASSFPGLPFTGELFF. The DNA of the CDR3 is TGTGCCAGTAGTTTCCCGGGACTACCTTTCACCGGGGAGCTGTTTTTT. Supplemented by reference TRBV19 and TRBJ2-2, the full variable domain reads DGGITQSPKYLFRKEGQNVTLSCEQNLNHDAMYWYRQDPGQGLRLIYYSQIVNDFQKGDIAEGYSVSREKKESFPLTVTSAQKNPTAFYLCASSFPGLPFTGELFFGEGSRLTVL.

This clonotype was counted many times. The rearrangement joins TRBV5-1 to TRBJ1-2; D may be TRBD1 (5 bases). The length of the CDR3 is 14 residues. With 0 bases removed from V and 7 bases from J, the gap between germline ends came to 13 bases. Germline V gene lookup returns CDR1 SGHRS and CDR2 YFSETQ. The DNA for the CDR3 is TGCGCCAGCAGCTTGGACCAGGGAGGCTTTGGCTACACCTTC. It specifies CASSLDQGGFGYTF.